The entry below gives a single TCR beta chain sequence along with its context. Deletions cut 0 bases from V and 0 bases from J, with 4 bases between. This CDR3 spans 14 amino acids. Germline loops: CDR1 SGHRS, CDR2 YFSETQ. This sample is drawn from a study of blood T cell repertoires in COVID-19. Authors' data handling: Quantification of nucleated cells was approximated via reference gene primer amplification. Data came from immunoSEQ multiplex PCR; TCRdb stores just in-frame clones and leaves some out. That table supplies the V and J calls and clone size; D and trimming were determined from the DNA. Of more than 200,000 clones in the sample, around 80% are singletons; the top ten hold about 10%.

Sequences were obtained from peripheral blood. This chain connects TRBV5-1 to TRBJ1-3; D gene unclear. This sequence was found in a woman older than 75 with COVID-19, enrolled during active disease. The CDR3 reads CASSLDGSGNTIYF. As DNA, the CDR3 is TGCGCCAGCAGCTTGGACGGCTCTGGAAACACCATATATTTT.